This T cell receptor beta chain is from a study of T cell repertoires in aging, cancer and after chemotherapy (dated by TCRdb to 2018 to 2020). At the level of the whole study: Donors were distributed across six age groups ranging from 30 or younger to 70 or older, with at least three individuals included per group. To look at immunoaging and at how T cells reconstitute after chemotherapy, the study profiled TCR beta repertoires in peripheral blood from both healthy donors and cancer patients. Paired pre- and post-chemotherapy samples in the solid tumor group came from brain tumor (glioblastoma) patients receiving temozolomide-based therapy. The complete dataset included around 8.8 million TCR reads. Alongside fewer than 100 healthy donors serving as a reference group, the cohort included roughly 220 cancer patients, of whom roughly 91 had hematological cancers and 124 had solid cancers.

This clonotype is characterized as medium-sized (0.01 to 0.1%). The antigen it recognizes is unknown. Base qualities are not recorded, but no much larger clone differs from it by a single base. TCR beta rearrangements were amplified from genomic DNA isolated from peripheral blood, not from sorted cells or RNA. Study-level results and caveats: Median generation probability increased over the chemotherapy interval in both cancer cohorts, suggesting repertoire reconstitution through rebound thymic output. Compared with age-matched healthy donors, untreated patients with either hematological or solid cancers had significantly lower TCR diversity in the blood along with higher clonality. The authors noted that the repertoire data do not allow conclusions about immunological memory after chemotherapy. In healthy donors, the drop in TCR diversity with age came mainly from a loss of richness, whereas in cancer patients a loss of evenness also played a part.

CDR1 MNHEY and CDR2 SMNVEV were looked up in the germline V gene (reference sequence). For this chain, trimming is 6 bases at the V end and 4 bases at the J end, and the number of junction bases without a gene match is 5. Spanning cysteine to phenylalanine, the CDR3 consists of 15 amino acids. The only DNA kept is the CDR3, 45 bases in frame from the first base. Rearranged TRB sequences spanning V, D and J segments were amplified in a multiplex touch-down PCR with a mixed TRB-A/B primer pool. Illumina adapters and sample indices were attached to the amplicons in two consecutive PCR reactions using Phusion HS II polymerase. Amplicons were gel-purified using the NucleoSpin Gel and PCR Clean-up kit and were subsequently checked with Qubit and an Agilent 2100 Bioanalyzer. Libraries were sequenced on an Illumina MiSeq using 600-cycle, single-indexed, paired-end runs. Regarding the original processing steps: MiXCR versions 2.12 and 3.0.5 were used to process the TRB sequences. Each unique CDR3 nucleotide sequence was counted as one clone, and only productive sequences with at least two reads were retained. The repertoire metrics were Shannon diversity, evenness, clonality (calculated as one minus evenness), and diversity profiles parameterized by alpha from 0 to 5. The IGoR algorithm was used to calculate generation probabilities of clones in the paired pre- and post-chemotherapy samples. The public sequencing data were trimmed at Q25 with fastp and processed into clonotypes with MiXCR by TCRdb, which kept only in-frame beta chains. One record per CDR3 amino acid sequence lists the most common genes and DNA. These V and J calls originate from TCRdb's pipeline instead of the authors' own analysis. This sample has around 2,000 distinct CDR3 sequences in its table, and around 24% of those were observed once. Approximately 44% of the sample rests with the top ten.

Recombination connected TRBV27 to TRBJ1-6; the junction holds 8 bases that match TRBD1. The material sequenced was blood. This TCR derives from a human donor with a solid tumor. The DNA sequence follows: TGTGCCAGCAGACCCCAGGGGGCTTATAATTCACCCCTCCACTTT. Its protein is CASRPQGAYNSPLHF.